One and the same sample provided the 14 T cell receptor beta chains below, sequenced in a study of blood T cell repertoires in COVID-19. The assay was immunoSEQ multiplex PCR, and TCRdb's table has in-frame clones only and misses some. This sample has approximately 72,000 clones, with approximately 85% found just once. The sample comprised peripheral blood. These receptors originate from an elderly woman with active or convalescent COVID-19.

In its sample, this clone was seen once. J is TRBJ2-3 and V is TRBV10-3; D call uncertain. The V and J ends lost 0 bases and 0 bases respectively, with 10 bases between them. Germline assignment: CDR1 ENHRY and CDR2 SYGVKD. The CDR3 spans 16 residues. CDR3 nucleotide sequence: TGTGCCATCAGTGAGTCTGCGCGGCGGAGCACAGATACGCAGTATTTT. The encoded protein is CAISESARRSTDTQYF.

V and J are TRBV19 and TRBJ1-2; 7 positions agree with TRBD1. CDR1 is LNHDA and CDR2 is SQIVND in the germline V gene (reference sequence). The V segment lost 8 bases and the J segment 7 bases; nucleotides outside the gene matches: 1. This CDR3 spans 10 amino acids. CDR3 protein: CASSGGGYTF. In DNA, the CDR3 is TGTGCCAGTTCAGGGGGTGGCTACACCTTC.

The chain uses TRBV18 and TRBJ2-1; 10 bases line up with TRBD2. V lost 2 bases, J lost 6 bases, and 1 base stayed unmatched. CDR1 is KGHSH, CDR2 LQKENI, per germline. This CDR3 contains 14 residues. This CDR3 is CASSPSGGANEQFF. The DNA of the CDR3 is TGTGCCAGCTCACCAAGCGGGGGGGCCAATGAGCAGTTCTTC.

J is TRBJ2-1 and V is TRBV7-8; 7 positions agree with TRBD2. V lost 1 base and J lost 4; bases outside the gene matches: 7. Germline assignment: CDR1 SGHVS and CDR2 FQNEAQ. This CDR3 has 16 residues. This chain's CDR3 is CASSLDWLAAYNEQFF. The CDR3 DNA is TGTGCCAGCAGCTTAGATTGGCTAGCGGCTTACAATGAGCAGTTCTTC.

The chain has TRBV27 and TRBJ2-3; D may be TRBD1 (7 bases). V lost 1 base to trimming and J lost 5 bases, with 10 bases between them. The CDR3 has 14 residues. Germline-derived CDR1 and CDR2 are MNHEY and SMNVEV (reference sequence). This chain's CDR3 is CASSLWQGGDTQYF. As DNA, the CDR3 is TGTGCCAGCAGTTTATGGCAGGGGGGAGATACGCAGTATTTT.

This chain connects TRBV5-1 to TRBJ1-3, with a possible D match to TRBD1 (5 bases). Germline assignment: CDR1 SGHRS and CDR2 YFSETQ. The CDR3 is made up of 17 amino acids. The V end lost 4 bases, the J end lost 0 bases, and 17 bases lay between the germline ends. CDR3 protein: CASSRTTGSSSGNTIYF. The CDR3 bases are TGCGCCAGCAGCAGGACCACAGGATCTAGCTCTGGAAACACCATATATTTT.

DNA of the CDR3: TGTGCCAGCAGCCTGGGACTAGCGGGGGTTAACACCGGGGAGCTGTTTTTT. As protein: CASSLGLAGVNTGELFF. The genes are TRBV11-2 and TRBJ2-2; 14 nucleotides line up with TRBD2. The CDR3 has 17 amino acids. Germline CDR1 SGHAT, CDR2 FQNNGV. After removal of 5 bases from V and 2 bases from J, the junction contained 4 bases not matched to a gene. The variable domain in full, completed from reference TRBV11-2 and TRBJ2-2, reads EAGVAQSPRYKIIEKRQSVAFWCNPISGHATLYWYQQILGQGPKLLIQFQNNGVVDDSQLPKDRFSAERLKGVDSTLKIQPAKLEDSAVYLCASSLGLAGVNTGELFFGEGSRLTVL.

The chain links TRBV14 to TRBJ1-6; perhaps TRBD1 as D (6 bases). Germline V gene sequence: CDR1 SGHDN, CDR2 FVKESK. CDR3 size: 16 residues. Deletions cut 4 bases from V and 10 bases from J, with 20 bases between. For the CDR3, the DNA is TGTGCCAGCAGCCGCACCCCGGGACATTATTTATCACCCCTCCACTTT. As protein: CASSRTPGHYLSPLHF.

This clone was found once. The chain couples TRBV5-1 to TRBJ1-2; no clear D. The germline gives CDR1 SGHRS, CDR2 YFSETQ. V was shortened by 6 bases and J by 4 bases, with 22 bases between the two germline ends. CDR3 length: 16 residues. The CDR3 DNA reads as TGCGCCAGCAAATCGACGCCTAGCGGGTGGTCCTATGGCTACACCTTC. Translation gives CASKSTPSGWSYGYTF.

The V gene is TRBV19, the J gene TRBJ2-2; unclear D gene. The CDR3 extends over 14 amino acids. The germline V gene encodes CDR1 LNHDA and CDR2 SQIVND (reference sequence). V lost 3 bases to trimming and J lost 8 bases, with 13 bases between them. CDR3 loop: CASSIEISLGELFF. The CDR3 DNA sequence: TGTGCCAGTAGTATCGAGATTTCATTGGGGGAGCTGTTTTTT.

Only one count was recorded for this clone. The chain has TRBV27 and TRBJ2-7; tentative D call: TRBD1 (6 bases). The germline V gene has CDR1 MNHEY and CDR2 SMNVEV (reference sequence). V lost 4 bases and J 3 bases, leaving 13 bases between the germline ends. The CDR3 runs to 14 residues. CDR3 DNA: TGTGCCAGCAGTTCTATAACAGGGTTCTACGAGCAGTACTTC. Protein sequence: CASSSITGFYEQYF.

The rearrangement joins TRBV7-8 to TRBJ1-3; D remains ambiguous. From germline, CDR1 is SGHVS and CDR2 FQNEAQ. The CDR3 totals 15 residues. The V end was cut by 5 bases, the J end by 0 bases, with 11 bases between. As DNA, the CDR3 is TGTGCCAGCAGCGCGAGAGTGAGCTCTGGAAACACCATATATTTT. This gives the protein CASSARVSSGNTIYF.

This chain uses TRBV25-1 with TRBJ2-1; a possible D gene is TRBD1 (6 bases). The CDR3 loop spans 11 amino acids. The V gene lost 8 bases and the J gene lost 9 bases, with 11 bases spanning the gap. The germline V gene encodes CDR1 MGHDK and CDR2 SYGVNS. CDR3 bases: TGTGCCAGCGCTTGGGACATTGAGCAGTTCTTC. This encodes CASAWDIEQFF.

This chain connects TRBV5-1 to TRBJ1-1; TRBD1 aligns across 8 bases. Per germline, CDR1 SGHRS and CDR2 YFSETQ. V lost 2 bases and J lost 5; bases outside the gene matches: 2. The CDR3 runs 13 residues. CDR3 nucleotide sequence: TGCGCCAGCAGCTTTGGACAGGGAACTGAAGCTTTCTTT. It encodes CASSFGQGTEAFF.